This T cell receptor beta chain is from a study of brain metastases from non-small cell lung cancer. The V gene lost 1 base and the J gene lost 9 bases, with 10 bases spanning the gap. This CDR3 contains 13 residues. Germline V gene data show CDR1 as SGHDN and CDR2 as FVKESK. The repertoire was sequenced with immunoSEQ multiplex PCR; TCRdb's copy has only in-frame clones and lacks some. The sample lists 3,500 to 5,000 clones, roughly 80% occurring once. This rearrangement joins TRBV14 to TRBJ2-1; D remains unclear. Sequencing was done on a sample of tumor-adjacent normal tissue. This receptor was identified in a donor over 35 with non-small cell lung cancer. For the CDR3, the DNA is TGTGCCAGCAGCCAAGTAGGATACGGTGAGCAGTTCTTC. This sequence encodes CASSQVGYGEQFF. The variable domain in full, with the rest retrieved from reference TRBV14 and TRBJ2-1, is EAGVTQFPSHSVIEKGQTVTLRCDPISGHDNLYWYRRVMGKEIKFLLHFVKESKQDESGMPNNRFLAERTGGTYSTLKVQPAELEDSGVYFCASSQVGYGEQFFGPGTRLTVL.